The rows below give T cell receptor beta chains drawn from one sample of a study of a mutant IDH1 vaccine in newly diagnosed glioma. Their antigens are not known. Data came from immunoSEQ multiplex PCR; TCRdb stores just in-frame clones and leaves some out. The sample shows 60,000 to 65,000 clones, roughly four fifths of them seen only once. This specimen consisted of PBMCs, obtained from a glioma patient whose treatment included an IDH1 peptide vaccine. The receptor source for this set is a man aged 35-49 years with glioma. Each CDR3 is given without its conserved first and last residue. Each record gives: J gene, V gene, CDR3 protein.

TRBJ2-2,TRBV10-2,ASSGLAGGIPGELF
TRBJ2-1,TRBV6-1,ASSELAGGPNEQF
TRBJ2-5,TRBV4-1,ASSQLAGEQETQY
TRBJ2-7,TRBV16,ASSQSLASYEQY
TRBJ2-7,TRBV18,ASSTGTSAYEQY
TRBJ1-5,TRBV7-5,ARSLSDREQKRGNQPQH
TRBJ1-4,TRBV5-5,ASSNSGGSGEKLF
TRBJ1-5,TRBV25-1,ASSERPRRGRDSQPQH
TRBJ2-7,TRBV6-5,ASSYGKRGGENEQY
TRBJ2-7,TRBV10-3,AIRREGGYEQY
TRBJ2-7,TRBV23-1,ASNDGLSYEQY
TRBJ2-2,TRBV10-3,AVGGVRTGELF
TRBJ1-4,TRBV5-5,ASSLSGEREKLF
TRBJ2-1,TRBV4-3,ASSQVGAHHEQF
TRBJ2-6,TRBV6-1,ASSEISSGANVLT
TRBJ2-2,TRBV2,ASSKGQVGTGELF
TRBJ2-7,TRBV30,AWSGGTGFYEQY
TRBJ2-2,TRBV7-6,ASSAVTSVGTGELF
TRBJ2-1,TRBV27,ASSSGVRDYYNEQF
TRBJ2-5,TRBV5-1,ASSIHGETQY
TRBJ1-5,TRBV10-3,AISESLQGSQPQH
TRBJ2-3,TRBV5-1,ASSPGLAGGRLSSTQY
TRBJ1-2,TRBV6-5,ASRRDSPYGYT
TRBJ2-5,TRBV28,ASSPGAHREETQY
TRBJ1-6,TRBV7-9,ASTAENSPLH
TRBJ1-2,TRBV5-1,ASSAPSRQGAIGANYGYT
TRBJ2-7,TRBV28,ASSPRGQAY
TRBJ1-5,TRBV10-3,AISESTGRQPQH
TRBJ2-5,TRBV10-3,AISDNTGSLRETQY
TRBJ1-5,TRBV2,ASSYDTFSNQPQH
TRBJ2-3,TRBV11-1,ASRYFRRTTDTQY
TRBJ2-1,TRBV10-3,AISDGYYNEQF
TRBJ2-7,TRBV4-3,ASSQGWGLGVEQY
TRBJ1-6,TRBV27,ASSLYQGINSPLH
TRBJ1-4,TRBV9,ASSGTGNEKLF
TRBJ2-7,TRBV5-5,ASSPVWDGTYEQY
TRBJ2-5,TRBV27,ASSPPAQEFQETQY
TRBJ2-7,TRBV4-2,ASSQVASGGLWNEQY
TRBJ2-3,TRBV7-2,ASSLDQGADTQY
TRBJ2-7,TRBV30,AWSRTGVSNEQY
TRBJ2-5,TRBV4-2,ASSRFRGRGQETQY
TRBJ2-1,TRBV4-3,ASSQEQGYNEQF
TRBJ2-5,TRBV6-1,ASSPVGETQY
TRBJ2-1,TRBV12-1,AMPKLVGGRDEQF
TRBJ2-7,TRBV19,ASSPGTGASSYEQY
TRBJ1-5,TRBV6-1,ASSTGRSNQPQH